Below, 17 T cell receptor beta chains from the same sample are listed, as sequenced in a study of T cell responses to AZD1222 COVID-19 vaccine. TCRdb's table, derived via immunoSEQ multiplex PCR, lists solely in-frame clones and lacks some. Here the sample spans tens of thousands of clones, 85% to 90% being singletons. The sample in question was peripheral blood, obtained 28 days after the second AZD1222 dose. The receptors here all came from an adult who received the AZD1222 COVID-19 vaccine.

The table lists this clone with a count of one. The CDR3: CATSGGARETQYF. DNA for the CDR3: TGTGCCACCAGTGGAGGAGCTCGAGAGACCCAGTACTTC. The chain recombines TRBV24-1 with TRBJ2-5; unclear D gene. The CDR3 spans 13 residues. Looked up from germline, CDR1 is KGHDR and CDR2 is SFDVKD. The germline V and J ends were trimmed by 5 bases and 4 bases, with 10 bases remaining between them.

V gene TRBV6-5 combines with J gene TRBJ2-3, with D perhaps TRBD1 or TRBD2 (6 bases each). Germline lookup yields CDR1 MNHEY and CDR2 SVGAGI. The CDR3 is 15 amino acids. V was trimmed by 6 bases and J by 4 bases, leaving 17 bases between them. This CDR3 reads CASRPVTGASDTQYF. CDR3 sequence (DNA): TGTGCCAGCAGGCCGGTGACGGGGGCCTCAGATACGCAGTATTTT.

The V and J genes are TRBV7-9 and TRBJ2-5, with unresolved D. Germline-derived CDR1 and CDR2 are SEHNR and FQNEAQ (reference sequence). The CDR3 runs 13 residues. Trimming shortened V by 3 bases and J by 1 base, and 6 bases separated the two germline ends. The CDR3 loop is CASSLSVQETQYF. CDR3 in DNA: TGTGCCAGCAGCTTGTCAGTCCAAGAGACCCAGTACTTC.

CDR3 sequence reads: CANVEGLFCEQYV. DNA for the CDR3: TGTGCCAATGTGGAGGGCCTCTTCTGCGAGCAGTACGTC. The chain links TRBV25-1 to TRBJ2-7; possibly TRBD2 for D (6 bases). V shed 10 bases and J shed 6 bases, with 19 bases lying between them. This CDR3 comprises 13 residues. Germline values: CDR1 MGHDK, CDR2 SYGVNS.

J is TRBJ1-5 and V is TRBV7-8, with D possibly TRBD1 on 6 matching bases. Looked up from germline, CDR1 is SGHVS and CDR2 is FQNEAQ. The ends were cut back, 5 bases at V and 0 bases at J, with 14 bases in the middle. CDR3 length: 16 amino acids. The chain's CDR3 is CASSPGQILSNQPQHF. CDR3 DNA: TGTGCCAGCAGCCCAGGACAGATTCTTAGCAATCAGCCCCAGCATTTT.

The genes are TRBV5-8 and TRBJ2-1, with 8 positions matching TRBD2. CDR3 length: 14 residues. Germline values: CDR1 SGHTS, CDR2 YDEGEE. The trim removed 4 bases at V and 10 bases at J, leaving 10 bases unmatched. Here the CDR3 DNA reads TGTGCCAGCAGCCCGAATTTATTAGCGGGAGAGCAGTTCTTC. This encodes CASSPNLLAGEQFF.

V and J are TRBV4-2 and TRBJ2-1, with 8 bases fitting TRBD2. This CDR3 region has 16 residues. CDR1 and CDR2 from the germline V gene are LGHNA and YNFKEQ. The ends lost 1 base at V and 3 bases at J; junction bases unmatched: 5. In DNA form, the CDR3 reads TGTGCCAGCAGCCAAGCGGGGGCGGGGGGCTACAATGAGCAGTTCTTC. This encodes CASSQAGAGGYNEQFF.

V and J are TRBV7-3 and TRBJ1-2; D is unresolved. V was clipped by 4 bases and J by 2 bases, with 11 bases between them. Germline CDR1 is SGHTA and CDR2 is FQGTGA. The CDR3 spans 14 residues. Written as DNA, the CDR3 is TGTGCCAGCAGCTCCCCCAGGTCCAACTATGGCTACACCTTC. It specifies CASSSPRSNYGYTF.

The V call is TRBV18, the J call TRBJ1-5; D gene ambiguous. Germline assignment: CDR1 KGHSH and CDR2 LQKENI. CDR3 length equals 14 residues. The ends were cut back, 3 bases at V and 3 bases at J, with 9 bases in the middle. CDR3 residues: CASSPASPNQPQHF. The DNA for the CDR3 is TGTGCCAGCTCACCCGCCTCCCCCAATCAGCCCCAGCATTTT.

This chain links TRBV4-1 with TRBJ2-1, with 10 bases matching TRBD2. The germline gives CDR1 MGHRA, CDR2 YSYEKL. Germline trimming cut 1 base from V and 2 bases from J; bases unmatched to any gene: 2. This CDR3 spans 16 amino acids. The CDR3 loop reads CASSQGGLATYNEQFF. CDR3 DNA sequence: TGCGCCAGCAGCCAAGGGGGACTAGCGACCTACAATGAGCAGTTCTTC.

The genes are TRBV5-1 and TRBJ2-7, with D perhaps being TRBD1 or TRBD2 (5 bases each). From germline, CDR1 is SGHRS and CDR2 YFSETQ. The CDR3 is 14 residues long. Trimming shortened V by 4 bases and J by 6 bases, and 17 bases separated the two germline ends. DNA for the CDR3: TGCGCCAGCAGCGTCCGGGACCTGGGGAGCGAGCAGTACTTC. It specifies CASSVRDLGSEQYF.

The chain combines TRBV7-3 with TRBJ1-1, with D uncertain. Trimming took off 2 bases at V and 3 bases at J, with 10 bases between the two ends. This CDR3 contains 14 residues. The germline V gene encodes CDR1 SGHTA and CDR2 FQGTGA. CDR3 protein: CASSLVRVDTEAFF. The CDR3 region has the DNA TGTGCCAGCAGCTTAGTTAGGGTAGACACTGAAGCTTTCTTT.

In this sample, this clone turned up a few times. V is TRBV6-5 and J is TRBJ2-1; 9 bases agree with TRBD2. Germline V gene lookup returns CDR1 MNHEY and CDR2 SVGAGI. This CDR3 spans 15 amino acids. Trimming removed 6 bases from V and 5 bases from J; junction bases left unmatched: 8. CDR3 bases: TGTGCCAGCAGCCGCTTTGGGACTAGCAACAATGAGCAGTTCTTC. This translates into CASSRFGTSNNEQFF.

This clone was detected only once. The V gene is TRBV4-1, the J gene TRBJ2-7; either TRBD1 or TRBD2 may fit D (6 bases each). The germline gives CDR1 MGHRA, CDR2 YSYEKL. The ends were cut back, 4 bases at V and 1 base at J, with 17 bases in the middle. The CDR3 sequence is 16 residues long. The CDR3 reads CASSLLGGLVSYEQYF. CDR3 DNA sequence: TGCGCCAGCAGCCTATTAGGGGGGTTAGTATCCTACGAGCAGTACTTC.

The chain has TRBV25-1 and TRBJ2-5; 10 bases fit TRBD2. The CDR3 has 14 amino acids. CDR1 is MGHDK, CDR2 SYGVNS, per germline. The trim removed 5 bases at V and 5 bases at J, leaving 5 bases unmatched. The DNA of the CDR3 is TGTGCCAGCAGTACCCTAGCGGGGGATGAGACCCAGTACTTC. As protein: CASSTLAGDETQYF.

The J gene is TRBJ2-1, the V gene TRBV7-3; perhaps TRBD2 as D (7 bases). The V end was cut by 1 base, the J end by 6 bases, with 16 bases between. The germline V gene has CDR1 SGHTA and CDR2 FQGTGA. This CDR3 is built from 16 residues. Here the CDR3 DNA reads TGTGCCAGCAGCTTAAAGGGGGGACTACCCGTCAATGAGCAGTTCTTC. Translated, it gives CASSLKGGLPVNEQFF.

The V call is TRBV24-1, the J call TRBJ2-5; D is tentatively TRBD1 or TRBD2 (5 bases each). V was clipped by 2 bases and J by 5 bases, with 14 bases between them. Germline lookup yields CDR1 KGHDR and CDR2 SFDVKD. The length of the CDR3 is 15 residues. The CDR3 sequence is CATSDSLPGAETQYF. The CDR3 nucleotides read TGTGCCACCAGTGATTCGCTGCCCGGGGCGGAGACCCAGTACTTC.